This T cell receptor (beta chain) was recovered during a study of CD8+CD57+ T cells in acquired aplastic anemia. At the level of the study: The study obtained 9 million to 11 million reads on average for CD4+ cells from healthy donors. Broader study findings: Between the patient and control groups, CD8+ Simpson's diversity did not differ significantly. Patients shared some 30 CD8+ CDR3 sequences with controls.

This clonotype was found many times. No antigen is known for it. Genomic DNA templated the TCR beta VDJ and CDR3 profiling. A single record per CDR3 protein comes from TCRdb applying MiXCR to the reads. The table records 150,000 to 200,000 distinct CDR3 sequences, 35% to 55% of them present only once. The CDR3 is 16 residues long. The ends lost 2 bases at V and 3 bases at J; junction bases unmatched: 1. Germline assignment: CDR1 ENHRY and CDR2 SYGVKD. This TCR was recovered from a human donor in good health. The sequencing sample was made of sorted CD4+, CD8+, or CD8+CD57+ T cells (not recorded which) from PBMCs. The J gene is TRBJ2-1, the V gene TRBV10-3; the match to TRBD2 covers 13 bases. For the CDR3, the DNA is TGTGCCATCAGTGAGCGGACTAGCGGGAGCTACAATGAGCAGTTCTTC. This sequence encodes CAISERTSGSYNEQFF.